This T cell receptor (beta chain) was recorded in a study of OX40 agonist ivuxolimab in advanced cancers. Study-wide findings and caveats: The CD4+ and CD8+ T cells in the blood had expanded clonally by week 6 at 0.1 to 3.0 mg/kg.

As for this clone: The target antigen is unknown.

CDR1 and CDR2 (germline): MNHNS, SASEGT. Between the trimmed V and J ends, which lost 6 bases and 0 bases, there was a span of 8 bases. The length of the CDR3 is 13 residues. Assay: immunoSEQ multiplex PCR; the TCRdb copy retains only in-frame clones and omits some. This table holds under 70,000 clones, around 82% found once. The TCR comes from an adult with an advanced solid tumor such as melanoma, head and neck, liver or kidney cancer. The material sequenced was CD4+ or CD8+ T cells sorted from blood, taken in a trial of the OX40 agonist ivuxolimab. The chain has TRBV6-1 and TRBJ1-1; D call uncertain. The CDR3 here is CASRFQMNTEAFF. Written as DNA, the CDR3 is TGTGCCAGCAGGTTTCAGATGAACACTGAAGCTTTCTTT.